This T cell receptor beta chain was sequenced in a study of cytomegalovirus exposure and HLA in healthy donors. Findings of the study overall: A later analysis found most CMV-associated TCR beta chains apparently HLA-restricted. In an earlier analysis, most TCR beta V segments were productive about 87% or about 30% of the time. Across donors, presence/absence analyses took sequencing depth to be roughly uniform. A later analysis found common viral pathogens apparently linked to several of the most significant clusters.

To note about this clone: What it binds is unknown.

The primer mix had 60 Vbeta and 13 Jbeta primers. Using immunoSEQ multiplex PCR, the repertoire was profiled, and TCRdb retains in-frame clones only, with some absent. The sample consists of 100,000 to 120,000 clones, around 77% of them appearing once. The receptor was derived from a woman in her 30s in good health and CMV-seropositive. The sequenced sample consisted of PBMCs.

CDR3 sequence: CSVAPGQGAYEQYF. CDR3 nucleotide sequence: TGCAGCGTTGCTCCGGGACAGGGGGCCTACGAGCAGTACTTC. This chain links TRBV29-1 with TRBJ2-7, with 11 bases aligning to TRBD1. The CDR3 totals 14 residues. Germline V CDR1 and CDR2: SQVTM, ANQGSEA. Losses at the gene ends were 4 bases for V and 2 bases for J; bases not matched to a gene: 4.